This T cell receptor beta chain was sequenced in a study of STAT3 mutations in large granular lymphocyte leukemia. Study as a whole: Canonical activating STAT3 mutations were detected in roughly half of the longitudinally sequenced T-LGLL patients.

Germline V gene sequence: CDR1 SGHRS, CDR2 YFSETQ. CDR3 size: 14 residues. The junction had 4 bases not matched to a gene; V was cut back by 1 base and J by 7 bases. This clone showed up just once. No antigen is known for it. Roughly 39,000 productive templates were obtained per sample on average. Profiling relied on immunoSEQ multiplex PCR, and the TCRdb table lists in-frame clones only, not all of them. The profile shows about 39,000 clones, around 80% of them singletons. Overall study findings and caveats: In T-cell large granular lymphocyte leukemia, about half of patients showed multiple immunodominant subclonotypes.

Source material: PBMCs. The TCR comes from a human donor with T large granular lymphocyte leukemia. Some clones in this sample may be carry-over from other donors' samples. The J gene is TRBJ2-2, the V gene TRBV5-1; TRBD1 aligns across 7 bases. CDR3 sequence: CASSLQGESGELFF. CDR3 nucleotide sequence: TGCGCCAGCAGCTTGCAGGGGGAGAGCGGGGAGCTGTTTTTT.